This T cell receptor (beta chain) was observed in a study of shared clonotypes between healthy human individuals. Findings and caveats of the study: Only blood underwent sampling, and tissue repertoires likely differ.

V lost 5 bases and J lost 0, with 10 bases in between. The CDR3 contains 15 residues. Per the germline V gene, CDR1 is SNHLY and CDR2 is FYNNEI. Replicate sorted-subset PCRs were loaded with 150 to 250 ng DNA, 25,000 to 30,000 T cell genomes. TCRdb keeps only in-frame clones here, not all; method: immunoSEQ multiplex PCR. The top ten clones hold approximately 0.9% of a sample with about 1.1 million clones, 70% to 85% of them seen once. About this clone itself: What it binds is not known.

V and J are TRBV2 and TRBJ2-2, with D hard to call. Sample: memory CD4+ T cells from PBMCs. Subset noted: CD45RA-negative fraction. This TCR was sampled from a man younger than 35 in good health. Some clones in this sample may be carry-over from other donors' samples. CDR3 in amino acids: CASSQDRTNTGELFF. The CDR3 DNA is TGTGCCAGCAGTCAGGACCGAACGAACACCGGGGAGCTGTTTTTT.